Listed below are T cell receptor beta chains from one sample, sequenced in a study of T cells after yellow fever vaccination. Using its own MiXCR run on the 5' RACE reads, TCRdb lists one record per CDR3 protein. The data hold some 240,000 distinct CDR3 sequences, with around 5.2% observed a single time. This specimen was CD4+ T cells sorted from PBMCs, taken on the day of the yellow fever booster vaccination. The receptors here all came from a man younger than 35 who received the YFV17D yellow fever vaccine. Both conserved end residues are part of each CDR3. A D gene is named only where the DNA matches it firmly. Not all rows give a size; the values are once, few, many and, for expanded clones, a class.

D,J,size,V,DNA,CDR3
NA,TRBJ1-1,few,TRBV5-1,TGCGCCAGCAGCTACCCCGACCTCGAAGCTTTCTTT,CASSYPDLEAFF
NA,TRBJ2-1,many,TRBV3-1,TGTGCCAGCTCGGGAAGCGGGGAGCAGTTCTTC,CASSGSGEQFF
NA,TRBJ1-6,NA,TRBV7-2,TGTGCCAGCAGCTCGTCCGGGGCAGGTTCACCCCTCCACTTT,CASSSSGAGSPLHF
NA,TRBJ2-6,few,TRBV5-1,TGCGCCAGCAGTATCGGACCGAGCTCTGGGGCCAACGTCCTGACTTTC,CASSIGPSSGANVLTF
TRBD1,TRBJ1-5,NA,TRBV7-2,TGTGCCAGCAGCTTAGGAGGACAGGCACGACAGCCCCAGCATTTT,CASSLGGQARQPQHF
NA,TRBJ1-6,few,TRBV7-3,TGTGCCAGCAGCGTAGGACAGTCTAATTCACCCCTCCACTTT,CASSVGQSNSPLHF
NA,TRBJ1-2,NA,TRBV5-1,TGCGCCAGCAGCTTGCCGGACTATGGCTACACCTTC,CASSLPDYGYTF
NA,TRBJ2-1,many,TRBV7-2,TGTGCCAGCAGCCCGAGCTCCTACAATGAGCAGTTCTTC,CASSPSSYNEQFF
NA,TRBJ2-1,many,TRBV3-1,TGTGCCAGCAGCCAAAGAGCGGGTTACAATGAGCAGTTCTTC,CASSQRAGYNEQFF
NA,TRBJ2-5,few,TRBV3-1,TGTGCCAGCAGCCAAGTTTCCCTGCCTTCCGAGACCCAGTACTTC,CASSQVSLPSETQYF
NA,TRBJ2-7,NA,TRBV6-5,TGTGCCAGCAGTTACCGCCGGCAGGGCGGCGAGCAGTACTTC,CASSYRRQGGEQYF
TRBD1,TRBJ1-4,many,TRBV15,TGTGCCACCAGCAGAGGTCAAGGGGGCCGGGAAAAACTGTTTTTT,CATSRGQGGREKLFF
NA,TRBJ2-7,many,TRBV18,TGTGCCAGCTCACCGCTCTCGACTGAGTACGAGCAGTACTTC,CASSPLSTEYEQYF
NA,TRBJ1-2,few,TRBV19,TGTGCCAGTAGTACCCGACCGGGAATGGACTATGGCTACACCTTC,CASSTRPGMDYGYTF
TRBD1,TRBJ1-1,NA,TRBV30,TGTGCCTCGGACCTCAGGGGGGTGGACACTGAAGCTTTCTTT,CASDLRGVDTEAFF
NA,TRBJ2-5,few,TRBV5-1,TGCGCCAGCAGCTTTACAGGGCATCGAACCTTACTAGTACAAGAGACCCAGTACTTC,CASSFTGHRTLLVQETQYF
TRBD1,TRBJ2-2,many,TRBV7-2,TGTGCCAGCAGCCGCCCCCGGACAGGGTTCGGGGAGCTGTTTTTT,CASSRPRTGFGELFF
NA,TRBJ2-7,NA,TRBV5-4,TGTGCCAGCAGCGCAGACACAGGGCTCGGGAACTACGAGCAGTACTTC,CASSADTGLGNYEQYF
NA,TRBJ1-1,NA,TRBV20-1,TGCAGTGCCCACCCGGGACGGACTGAAGCTTTCTTT,CSAHPGRTEAFF
NA,TRBJ1-6,NA,TRBV7-3,TGTGCCAGCAGCTTAATGGGGGATTCACCCCTCCACTTT,CASSLMGDSPLHF
TRBD1,TRBJ1-2,few,TRBV19,TGTGCCAGTGACGACTCGGACAGGGACTATGGCTACACCTTC,CASDDSDRDYGYTF
TRBD1,TRBJ2-7,NA,TRBV6-2/TRBV6-3,TGTGCCAGCAGTTCGGGACAGGGGTTTGACGAGCAGTACTTC,CASSSGQGFDEQYF
TRBD1,TRBJ2-3,NA,TRBV5-1,TGCGCCAGCAGCCGGACAGGTGAAAGCACAGATACGCAGTATTTT,CASSRTGESTDTQYF
NA,TRBJ1-1,NA,TRBV10-3,TGTGCCATCAGGGGTAGGGGTCCTGAAGCTTTCTTT,CAIRGRGPEAFF
NA,TRBJ2-7,many,TRBV18,TGTGCCAGCTCACTTACACAGGGTTCCCACGAGCAGTACTTC,CASSLTQGSHEQYF
NA,TRBJ2-4,few,TRBV4-1,TGCGCCAGCAGCCAAATAGGGCTAGCCAAAAACATTCAGTACTTC,CASSQIGLAKNIQYF
TRBD2,TRBJ2-3,many,TRBV20-1,TGCAGTGCTAGGACTAGCGGGGGCGCAGATACGCAGTATTTT,CSARTSGGADTQYF
TRBD1,TRBJ2-3,NA,TRBV3-1,TGTGCCAGCAGCTCTCGGGACAGGGAGACAGATACGCAGTATTTT,CASSSRDRETDTQYF
NA,TRBJ1-2,many,TRBV12-3/TRBV12-4,TGTGCCAGCAGCCTAGGGGTCTGGACTAACTATGGCTACACCTTC,CASSLGVWTNYGYTF
TRBD1,TRBJ1-1,NA,TRBV7-9,TGTGCCAGCAGCTGGACAGGGTTGTCTGAAGCTTTCTTT,CASSWTGLSEAFF
NA,TRBJ1-1,NA,TRBV5-4,TGTGCCAGCAGCTCTCGGGCCTCGAACACTGAAGCTTTCTTT,CASSSRASNTEAFF
NA,TRBJ1-1,few,TRBV12-3/TRBV12-4,TGTGCCAGCAGTTTAGCGCTCGGAAATCACCTCACTGAAGCTTTCTTT,CASSLALGNHLTEAFF
TRBD1,TRBJ2-5,NA,TRBV28,TGTGCCAGCAGTCGCCTAGGGACAGGGAAGATTGAGACCCAGTACTTC,CASSRLGTGKIETQYF
NA,TRBJ1-3,NA,TRBV7-2,TGTGCCAGCAGCTGGGCAGAGGACACCATATATTTT,CASSWAEDTIYF
TRBD1,TRBJ1-1,few,TRBV6-2/TRBV6-3,TGTGCCAGCAGTCCCACTAATTCAGGGGGGATGAGGACTTTCTTT,CASSPTNSGGMRTFF
NA,TRBJ1-4,NA,TRBV7-7,TGTGCCAGCAGCCCATCGGGGACGTTCGAAAAACTGTTTTTT,CASSPSGTFEKLFF
TRBD1,TRBJ1-2,few,TRBV7-6,TGTGCCAGCAGCAATGGGACAGGTGAAGCTAACTATGGCTACACCTTC,CASSNGTGEANYGYTF
TRBD1,TRBJ1-2,NA,TRBV28,TGTGCCAGCACCTTCAGGGGGGTTGACTATGGCTACACCTTC,CASTFRGVDYGYTF
NA,TRBJ2-1,few,TRBV27,TGTGCCAGCAACAACAGGGTTGAGCAGTTCTTC,CASNNRVEQFF
NA,TRBJ2-7,NA,TRBV20-1,TGCAGTGCCGCCGACCGGACAGAGCAGTACTTC,CSAADRTEQYF
NA,TRBJ2-1,many,TRBV2,TGTGCCAGCAGATTTAGGGAGCAGTTCTTC,CASRFREQFF
TRBD2,TRBJ2-1,NA,TRBV12-3/TRBV12-4,TGTGCCAGCAGTCTATCAGCCTTCGGCGGGGGGTCCAACAATGAGCAGTTCTTC,CASSLSAFGGGSNNEQFF
TRBD2,TRBJ2-1,many,TRBV5-4,TGTGCCAGCAGCTTGAAGCGGGGGGGCTCCTACAATGAGCAGTTCTTC,CASSLKRGGSYNEQFF